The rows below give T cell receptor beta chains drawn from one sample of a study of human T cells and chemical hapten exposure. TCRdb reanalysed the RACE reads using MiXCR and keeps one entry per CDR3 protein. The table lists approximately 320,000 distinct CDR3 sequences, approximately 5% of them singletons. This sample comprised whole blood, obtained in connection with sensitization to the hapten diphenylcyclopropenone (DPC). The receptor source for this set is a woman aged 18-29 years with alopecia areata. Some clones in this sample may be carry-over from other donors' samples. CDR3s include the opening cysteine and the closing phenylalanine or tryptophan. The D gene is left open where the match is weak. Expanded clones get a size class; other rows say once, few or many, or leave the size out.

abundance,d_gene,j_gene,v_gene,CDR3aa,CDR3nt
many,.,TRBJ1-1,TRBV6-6,CASNGNPIYVTEAFF,TGTGCCAGCAACGGGAATCCGATATATGTTACTGAAGCTTTCTTT
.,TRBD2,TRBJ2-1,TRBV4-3,CASSQVASGGNEQFF,TGCGCCAGCAGCCAAGTCGCCAGCGGGGGCAATGAGCAGTTCTTC
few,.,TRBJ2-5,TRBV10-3,CAISEPSRTQYF,TGTGCCATCAGTGAACCGTCCCGGACCCAGTACTTC
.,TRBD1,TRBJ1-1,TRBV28,CASSLLAGDRANTEAFF,TGTGCCAGCAGTTTACTAGCGGGGGACAGGGCGAACACTGAAGCTTTCTTT
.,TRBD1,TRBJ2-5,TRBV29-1,CSVEGTVQETQYF,TGCAGCGTTGAGGGGACAGTTCAAGAGACCCAGTACTTC
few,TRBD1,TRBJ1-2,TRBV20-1,CSAEDRRANYGYTF,TGCAGTGCCGAGGACAGGAGAGCTAACTATGGCTACACCTTC
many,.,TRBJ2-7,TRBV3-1,CASSPGTVAYEQYF,TGTGCCAGCAGTCCCGGGACGGTTGCCTACGAGCAGTACTTC
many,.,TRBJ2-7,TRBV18,CASSPNGGGVSTYEQYF,TGTGCCAGCTCACCGAATGGAGGGGGGGTATCAACCTACGAGCAGTACTTC
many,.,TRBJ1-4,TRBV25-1,CASSESFWEKLFF,TGTGCCAGCAGTGAAAGTTTTTGGGAAAAACTGTTTTTT
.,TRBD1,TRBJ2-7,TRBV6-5,CASSQGALRNEQYF,TGTGCCAGCAGCCAGGGGGCCCTCCGCAACGAGCAGTACTTC
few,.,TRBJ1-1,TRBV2,CASRAGDWEKAFF,TGTGCCAGCAGGGCGGGGGACTGGGAGAAAGCTTTCTTT
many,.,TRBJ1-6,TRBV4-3,CASSQEEGNNSPLHF,TGCGCCAGCAGCCAAGAAGAGGGGAATAATTCACCCCTCCACTTT
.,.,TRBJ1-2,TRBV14,CASSQREQGRLYGYTF,TGTGCCAGCAGCCAAAGAGAGCAGGGGCGCCTCTATGGCTACACCTTC
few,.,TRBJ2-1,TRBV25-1,CASSEYSPSEQFF,TGTGCCAGCAGTGAATATTCCCCGTCCGAGCAGTTCTTC
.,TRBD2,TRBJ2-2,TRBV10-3,CATTSGQNSMGTGELFF,TGTGCCACCACTAGCGGGCAAAACTCGATGGGCACCGGGGAGCTGTTTTTT
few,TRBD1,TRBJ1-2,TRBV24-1,CATSDNRGSYDGYTF,TGTGCCACCAGTGATAACAGGGGTTCCTATGATGGCTACACCTTC
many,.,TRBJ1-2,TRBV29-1,CSVEDREGRENYGYTF,TGCAGCGTTGAAGATCGGGAGGGGAGAGAGAACTATGGCTACACCTTC
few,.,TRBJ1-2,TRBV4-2,CASSQGEDRANYGYTF,TGTGCCAGCAGCCAAGGGGAGGACAGAGCTAACTATGGCTACACCTTC
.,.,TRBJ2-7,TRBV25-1,CASSGVGQRSSYEQYF,TGTGCCAGCAGTGGAGTCGGGCAGCGAAGCTCCTACGAGCAGTACTTC
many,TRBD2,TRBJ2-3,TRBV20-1,CSARPPLAGGEAADTQYF,TGCAGTGCTAGACCCCCGCTAGCGGGGGGGGAAGCGGCGGATACGCAGTATTTT
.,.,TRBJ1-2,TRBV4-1,CASSQAAAINYGYTF,TGCGCCAGCAGCCAAGCTGCAGCGATTAACTATGGCTACACCTTC
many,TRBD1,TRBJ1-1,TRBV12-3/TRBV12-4,CASGQGGNTEAFF,TGTGCCAGCGGACAGGGAGGAAACACTGAAGCTTTCTTT
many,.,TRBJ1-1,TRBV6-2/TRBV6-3,CASSYSILQRGFF,TGTGCCAGCAGTTACTCGATCCTCCAACGAGGTTTCTTT
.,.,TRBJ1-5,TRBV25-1,CASGSTQGNQPQHF,TGTGCCAGCGGTTCGACCCAGGGAAATCAGCCCCAGCATTTT
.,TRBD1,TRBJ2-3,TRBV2,CASSQTGPTDTQYF,TGTGCCAGCAGTCAGACAGGGCCCACAGATACGCAGTATTTT
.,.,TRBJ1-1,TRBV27,CASSLYTGTEAFF,TGTGCCAGCAGTTTATATACAGGGACTGAAGCTTTCTTT
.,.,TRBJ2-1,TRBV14,CASRPGGRSYNEQFF,TGTGCCAGCAGACCCGGGGGGCGCTCCTACAATGAGCAGTTCTTC
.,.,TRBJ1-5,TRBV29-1,CSVGTLTGNQPQHF,TGCAGCGTTGGAACTCTGACTGGCAATCAGCCCCAGCATTTT
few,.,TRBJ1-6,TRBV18,CASSPTTYGYNSPLHF,TGTGCCAGCTCACCTACGACATACGGATATAATTCACCCCTCCACTTT
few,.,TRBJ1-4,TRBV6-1,CASSVGRGEKLFF,TGTGCCAGCAGCGTCGGACGGGGAGAAAAACTGTTTTTT
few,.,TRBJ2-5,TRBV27,CASSWSRDSETQYF,TGTGCCAGCAGTTGGTCGCGGGATTCAGAGACCCAGTACTTC
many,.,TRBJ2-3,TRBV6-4,CASSDEGGQTDTQYF,TGTGCCAGCTCCGACGAGGGGGGGCAAACAGATACGCAGTATTTT
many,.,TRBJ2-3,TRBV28,CASSLLLDTQYF,TGTGCCAGCAGTTTATTGCTAGATACGCAGTATTTT
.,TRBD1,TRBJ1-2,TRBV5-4,CASSGTGSAYGYTF,TGTGCCAGCAGCGGGACAGGGTCGGCCTATGGCTACACCTTC
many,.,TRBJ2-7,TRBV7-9,CASSSSGSSYEQYF,TGTGCCAGCAGCTCCTCGGGTTCCTCCTACGAGCAGTACTTC
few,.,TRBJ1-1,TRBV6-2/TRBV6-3,CASSSGTLFTEAFF,TGTGCCAGCAGTTCCGGCACTTTGTTCACTGAAGCTTTCTTT
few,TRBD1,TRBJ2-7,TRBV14,CASSQAQGSEQYF,TGTGCCAGCAGCCAAGCACAGGGGTCCGAGCAGTACTTC
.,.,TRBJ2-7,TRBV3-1,CASSQEGLGARGREQYF,TGTGCCAGCAGCCAAGAAGGTCTGGGGGCGCGAGGGCGCGAGCAGTACTTC
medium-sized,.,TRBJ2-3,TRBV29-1,CSVEGQREGSDTQYF,TGCAGCGTTGAAGGGCAGAGAGAGGGGTCTGATACGCAGTATTTT
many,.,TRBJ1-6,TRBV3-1,CASSQVHGSGNSPLHF,TGTGCCAGCAGCCAAGTGCATGGCTCGGGGAATTCACCCCTCCACTTT
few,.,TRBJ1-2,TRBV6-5,CASTSGAADGYTF,TGTGCCAGCACCTCAGGGGCTGCGGATGGCTACACCTTC
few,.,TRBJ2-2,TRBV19,CASSIWNRRHRNTGELFF,TGTGCCAGTAGTATTTGGAATCGGAGACACCGGAACACCGGGGAGCTGTTTTTT
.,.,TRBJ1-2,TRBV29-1,CSVDKDNYGYTF,TGCAGCGTTGATAAAGATAACTATGGCTACACCTTC
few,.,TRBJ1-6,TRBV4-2,CASSQGLTANSPLHF,TGTGCCAGCAGCCAAGGGCTGACAGCCAATTCACCCCTCCACTTT
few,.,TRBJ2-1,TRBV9,CASSPRQLHEQFF,TGTGCCAGCAGCCCGAGACAGCTTCATGAGCAGTTCTTC
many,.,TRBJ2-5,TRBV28,CASSLKVARDLLETQYF,TGTGCCAGCAGTTTAAAGGTCGCCAGGGACCTTCTCGAGACCCAGTACTTC
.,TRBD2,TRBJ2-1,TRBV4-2,CASSQEEGGGAPEQFF,TGTGCCAGCAGCCAAGAAGAGGGCGGGGGGGCCCCTGAGCAGTTCTTC
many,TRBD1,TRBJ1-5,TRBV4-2,CASSQGDRAPNAPQHF,TGTGCCAGCAGCCAAGGGGACAGGGCTCCAAACGCGCCCCAGCATTTT
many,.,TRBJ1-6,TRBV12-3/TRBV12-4,CASSFSMGSNSPLHF,TGTGCCAGCAGTTTCTCTATGGGGAGTAATTCACCCCTCCACTTT
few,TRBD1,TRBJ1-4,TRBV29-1,CSAAPGTGEEKLFF,TGCAGCGCCGCTCCGGGGACAGGGGAAGAAAAACTGTTTTTT
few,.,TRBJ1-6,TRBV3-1,CASSKGEGLHSPLHF,TGTGCCAGCAGCAAAGGAGAGGGGCTGCATTCACCCCTCCACTTT
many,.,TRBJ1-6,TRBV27,CASSPAGMTPLHF,TGTGCCAGCAGTCCGGCCGGGATGACACCCCTCCACTTT
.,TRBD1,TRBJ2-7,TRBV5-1,CASSLGPQGQGASEQYF,TGCGCCAGCAGCTTGGGACCCCAAGGACAGGGGGCAAGCGAGCAGTACTTC
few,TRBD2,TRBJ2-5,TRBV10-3,CASLPGTTEETQYF,TGTGCCAGCCTACCCGGGACTACCGAAGAGACCCAGTACTTC